The 27 T cell receptor beta chains below all came from one sample that was sequenced in a study of blood T cells in healthy people across ages. PCR was performed a second time for about 6 to 11 cycles using a sample-barcoded 5' primer and a J-beta primer mix. TCRdb re-derived calls from the 5' RACE reads in MiXCR, one entry per CDR3 protein. In the table there are 1.5 million to 2 million distinct CDR3 sequences, about 49% of which are singletons. Sequences were obtained from blood. Source of these receptors: a middle-aged woman in good health.

This clonotype was counted only a few times. V is TRBV28 and J is TRBJ2-6, with unresolved D. V dropped 2 bases and J dropped 0 bases, with 8 bases sitting between them. CDR1 is MDHEN, CDR2 SYDVKM, per germline. The CDR3 contains 16 residues. The CDR3 loop is CASSLGHLSGANVLTF. The CDR3 nucleotides read TGTGCCAGCAGTTTAGGCCACCTCTCTGGGGCCAACGTCCTGACTTTC.

This clonotype showed up just a few times. The rearrangement uses TRBV27 and TRBJ2-1; 8 positions match TRBD2. Germline V gives CDR1 MNHEY, CDR2 SMNVEV (reference sequence). The CDR3 length is 17 residues. Trimming took 0 bases from V and 4 from J; bases not matched to a gene: 8. The CDR3 sequence: CASSLSVSRGAYNEQFF. Here the CDR3 DNA reads TGTGCCAGCAGTTTATCTGTCTCGCGGGGGGCTTACAATGAGCAGTTCTTC.

The rearrangement links TRBV5-1 to TRBJ2-3, with D possibly being TRBD2 (5 bases). CDR3 length: 14 residues. V lost 1 base, J lost 3 bases, and 9 bases lay in between. Germline lookup yields CDR1 SGHRS and CDR2 YFSETQ. The CDR3 DNA reads as TGCGCCAGCAGCTTGACGGGGATTACAGATACGCAGTATTTT. Amino acids: CASSLTGITDTQYF.

J is TRBJ2-4 and V is TRBV20-1; no firm D call. The DNA matches TRBJ2-7 better at its end, which makes the J call doubtful. CDR1 DFQATT and CDR2 SNEGSKA come from the germline V gene (reference sequence). CDR3 length equals 12 residues. CDR3 DNA sequence: TGCAGTGCTAGCCGGATCTCATCCGAGCAGTACTTC. It codes for CSASRISSEQYF.

This clonotype showed up just a few times. V is TRBV20-1 and J is TRBJ1-2; D call uncertain. Germline V gene lookup returns CDR1 DFQATT and CDR2 SNEGSKA (reference sequence). This CDR3 comprises 13 residues. V was cut by 4 bases and J by 4 bases, with 13 bases left in between. The CDR3 DNA sequence: TGCAGTGCTACCCTAGCCGTAGGCTATGGCTACACCTTC. It yields the protein CSATLAVGYGYTF.

The chain employs TRBV7-9 and TRBJ1-5; perhaps TRBD1 as D (6 bases). The germline gives CDR1 SEHNR, CDR2 FQNEAQ (reference sequence). Trimming left V 1 base short and J 1 base short, with 17 bases between. The CDR3 spans 18 residues. As DNA, the CDR3 is TGTGCCAGCAGCTTAGGAGGGGGGGGGACGGCAAGCAATCAGCCCCAGCATTTT. It yields the protein CASSLGGGGTASNQPQHF.

V is TRBV6-6 and J is TRBJ1-1, with D perhaps matching TRBD1 (5 bases). The CDR3 runs to 15 residues. Germline V gene sequence: CDR1 MNHNY, CDR2 SVGAGI (reference sequence). Between the trimmed V and J ends, which lost 5 bases and 6 bases, there was a span of 19 bases. Here the CDR3 DNA reads TGTGCCAGCAGTACCTCAAGCAGGGTGGGGTCTGAAGCTTTCTTT. Its protein product is CASSTSSRVGSEAFF.

The chain employs TRBV7-8 and TRBJ2-4; 8 bases align to TRBD1. V was clipped by 5 bases and J by 8 bases; unmatched bases: 5. CDR1 is SGHVS, CDR2 FQNEAQ, per germline. This CDR3 has 13 amino acids. CDR3 nucleotides: TGTGCCAGCAGCCGCGGACAGGGAGACATTCAGTACTTC. It yields the protein CASSRGQGDIQYF.

The V call is TRBV6-1, the J call TRBJ2-1, with 13 nucleotides matching TRBD2. Trimming removed 5 bases from V and 8 bases from J; junction bases left unmatched: 6. The germline V gene encodes CDR1 MNHNS and CDR2 SASEGT. This CDR3 contains 15 residues. DNA of the CDR3: TGTGCCAGCAGTCCACTAGCGGGGGGGCTGGATGAGCAGTTCTTC. This encodes CASSPLAGGLDEQFF.

V gene TRBV6-2 or TRBV6-3 combines with J gene TRBJ2-7; D possibly uses TRBD1 or TRBD2 (6 bases each). Deletions cut 4 bases from V and 7 bases from J, with 17 bases between. This CDR3 is 14 amino acids long. Germline V gene data show CDR1 as MNHEY and CDR2 as SVGEGT. The CDR3 coding sequence is TGTGCCAGCAGTTCCGGACGGGGGCGCAATGAGCAGTACTTC. This encodes CASSSGRGRNEQYF.

V gene TRBV11-1 combines with J gene TRBJ2-7; D remains ambiguous. From germline, CDR1 is SGHAT and CDR2 FQDESV (reference sequence). This CDR3 region has 13 residues. Trimming pared 5 bases from V and 3 bases from J, leaving 11 bases between. DNA of the CDR3: TGTGCCAGCAGCCTAGGAATGGACTACGAGCAGTACTTC. This translates into CASSLGMDYEQYF.

This clonotype has only a few counts. This chain uses TRBV10-3 with TRBJ2-1; the D is unclear. This CDR3 spans 15 amino acids. Germline-derived CDR1 and CDR2 are ENHRY and SYGVKD. The ends were cut back, 4 bases at V and 5 bases at J, with 15 bases in the middle. CDR3 protein: CAISAEKRTHNEQFF. CDR3 bases: TGTGCCATCAGTGCAGAAAAAAGGACGCACAATGAGCAGTTCTTC.

This CDR3 is CASSSQTSGSQETQYF. Here the CDR3 DNA reads TGTGCCAGCAGCTCCCAAACTAGCGGGTCACAAGAGACCCAGTACTTC. The chain carries TRBV4-2 and TRBJ2-5, with 9 bases identical to TRBD2. Germline V gene lookup returns CDR1 LGHNA and CDR2 YNFKEQ. V shed 5 bases and J 2 bases; nucleotides not matched to a gene: 9. This CDR3 spans 16 amino acids.

This clonotype was seen just once. The V gene is TRBV20-1, the J gene TRBJ2-5, with a weak D call TRBD1 (5 bases). The DNA matches TRBJ2-7 better at its end, which makes the J call doubtful. This CDR3 spans 14 amino acids. In germline, CDR1 is DFQATT, CDR2 SNEGSKA (reference sequence). CDR3: CSAPSSDRTYEQYF. CDR3 DNA: TGCAGTGCCCCCTCTAGTGACAGAACCTACGAGCAGTACTTC.

This clonotype was seen more than once but under ten times. A much larger clone differs by one base, so this may be a read error. The J gene is TRBJ1-5, the V gene TRBV7-2; D is possibly TRBD1 (5 bases). CDR3 length: 13 residues. CDR1 and CDR2 (germline): SGHTA, FQGNSA. The V gene lost 1 base and the J gene lost 5 bases, with 6 bases spanning the gap. CDR3 sequence (DNA): TGTGCCAGCAGCTTAGGACAGCATCAGCCCCAGCATTTT. This encodes CASSLGQHQPQHF.

This clonotype has only a few counts. The chain employs TRBV6-2 or TRBV6-3 and TRBJ2-1; D may be TRBD2 (7 bases). Germline V gene data show CDR1 as MNHEY and CDR2 as SVGEGT. The CDR3 contains 15 residues. V shed 2 bases and J shed 7 bases, with 15 bases lying between them. The CDR3 DNA is TGTGCCAGCAGTTACCCCCGGGGGCGGGGGAATGAGCAGTTCTTC. This translates into CASSYPRGRGNEQFF.

This chain uses TRBV20-1 with TRBJ2-3; 7 bases are a match to TRBD2. This CDR3 is 16 amino acids long. Germline V lookup: CDR1 DFQATT, CDR2 SNEGSKA (reference sequence). Losses at the gene ends were 3 bases for V and 0 bases for J; bases not matched to a gene: 9. CDR3 loop: CSASASLAVSTDTQYF. CDR3 sequence (DNA): TGCAGTGCTAGTGCTAGCCTAGCGGTCAGCACAGATACGCAGTATTTT.

The CDR3 protein is CASSSTASGGVKDTQYF. The CDR3 bases are TGTGCCAGCAGCTCCACCGCTAGCGGGGGGGTCAAAGATACGCAGTATTTT. The genes are TRBV7-2 and TRBJ2-3; 12 nucleotides align to TRBD2. Germline CDR1 is SGHTA and CDR2 is FQGNSA. Germline trimming cut 4 bases from V and 5 bases from J; bases unmatched to any gene: 10. The CDR3 contains 17 residues.

The rearrangement links TRBV6-6 to TRBJ2-5, with 7 positions matching TRBD1. Matching the DNA end better, TRBJ2-7 makes the J call doubtful. Germline CDR1 reads MNHNY; CDR2 reads SVGAGI (reference sequence). The length of the CDR3 is 16 residues. The CDR3 nucleotides are TGTGCCAGCAGTTACTCAGGGGGCAGTTCCTTGTACGAGCAGTACTTC. Translating gives CASSYSGGSSLYEQYF.

The chain recombines TRBV7-2 with TRBJ1-2, with 11 bases fitting TRBD1. The CDR3 runs 15 residues. Germline loops: CDR1 SGHTA, CDR2 FQGNSA. Trimming took 8 bases from V and 8 from J; bases not matched to a gene: 13. The CDR3 sequence is CASGGGPGTGGGYTF. The CDR3 bases are TGTGCCAGCGGAGGAGGTCCCGGGACAGGGGGAGGCTACACCTTC.

This chain joins TRBV6-2 or TRBV6-3 and TRBJ2-5; the match to TRBD2 covers 9 bases. The CDR3 is 16 residues long. The J segment lost 4 bases and the V segment lost 5 bases, leaving 11 bases of the junction unmatched. The germline V gene has CDR1 MNHEY and CDR2 SVGEGT. In nucleotides, the CDR3 is TGTGCCAGCAGTGTATCCGGGACTAGCTTTGCAGAGACCCAGTACTTC. Protein: CASSVSGTSFAETQYF.

The V and J genes are TRBV15 and TRBJ2-5; D might be TRBD2 (7 bases). Trimming shortened V by 8 bases and J by 2 bases, and 21 bases separated the two germline ends. Germline loops: CDR1 LNHNV, CDR2 YYDKDF (reference sequence). The CDR3 sequence is 16 residues long. The CDR3 sequence is CATGKGRGASQETQYF. CDR3 coding DNA: TGTGCCACCGGCAAGGGGAGGGGGGCCTCTCAAGAGACCCAGTACTTC.

The chain combines TRBV12-3 or TRBV12-4 with TRBJ2-1, with a tentative D call TRBD2 (6 bases). The ends were cut back, 6 bases at V and 10 bases at J, with 16 bases in the middle. The CDR3 runs to 13 residues. The CDR3 is CASSYTAGGEQFF. Here the CDR3 DNA reads TGTGCCAGCAGCTACACAGCGGGCGGGGAGCAGTTCTTC.

The chain couples TRBV27 to TRBJ2-1; no clear D gene. Trimming stripped 3 bases from V and 8 bases from J, with 17 bases between. Per germline, CDR1 MNHEY and CDR2 SMNVEV (reference sequence). CDR3 length: 15 amino acids. This CDR3 is CASSLQLPPRDEQFF. The CDR3 bases are TGTGCCAGCAGTTTGCAGCTGCCCCCACGCGATGAGCAGTTCTTC.

There are a few counts of this clonotype. The chain recombines TRBV20-1 with TRBJ2-7; no clear D. The DNA end lines up better with TRBJ2-4; the J call may be wrong. The length of the CDR3 is 12 residues. Germline CDR1 and CDR2: DFQATT and SNEGSKA (reference sequence). CDR3 protein: CSARGGDSIQYF. The CDR3 nucleotides read TGCAGTGCTAGAGGAGGAGATAGCATTCAGTACTTC.

This sequence joins TRBV5-1 and TRBJ2-3, with D unresolved. The CDR3 is 14 residues long. Germline V gene sequence: CDR1 SGHRS, CDR2 YFSETQ. V dropped 4 bases and J dropped 2 bases, with 11 bases sitting between them. The CDR3 here is CASSPFGVTDTQYF. The CDR3 nucleotides read TGCGCCAGCAGCCCGTTTGGGGTCACAGATACGCAGTATTTT.

This clonotype was counted only a few times. V gene TRBV5-6 combines with J gene TRBJ2-1; TRBD1 matches at 7 bases. Trimming removed 2 bases from V and 4 bases from J; junction bases left unmatched: 6. CDR3 size: 15 residues. Germline V CDR1 and CDR2: SGHDT, YYEEEE. The CDR3 here is CASSLGDSQYNEQFF. The CDR3 DNA follows: TGTGCCAGCAGCTTAGGGGACAGCCAATACAATGAGCAGTTCTTC.